This entry features one TCR beta chain sequence. Its antigen remains undetermined. Qualities for individual bases were not recorded, and no much larger clone is one base off. Each collaborating institution followed its own protocols to collect whole blood in K2EDTA tubes. For TCRbeta analysis, collaborators shipped samples as frozen whole blood, isolated PBMCs, or DNA extracted from either of those sample types. This sample stems from a study of blood T cell repertoires in COVID-19 (TCRdb year 2020). Regarding the complete study: The collaborator samples originated in the United States, Italy and Spain and spanned the acute and convalescent phases of COVID-19. Nearly every sample came with metadata listing a de-identified subject ID, COVID-19 status, age in years and sex. The samples were drawn from the first 160 participants of the ongoing ImmuneRACE study and from 950 to 1,500 subjects provided by 6 global collaborators. The prospective study material was composed of cDNA or gDNA derived from T cells, B-cell-depleted T cells, or PBMCs. Subjects who had been exposed to COVID-19, were actively infected with it, or had recovered from it provided the deeply sampled blood TCRbeta repertoires that made up the dataset. The repertoires were made available in a free public database intended to serve as a resource for research on the immune response to SARS-CoV-2. Where HLA class I and class II types were available, the types were taken from metadata supplied by the sample provider, not from assay-based typing. Overall study results and their limits: The amount of clinical and demographic metadata varied by source and participant and was provided uncurated.

TCRbeta CDR3 regions were amplified from genomic DNA by means of the immunoSEQ Assay, a bias-controlled multiplex PCR. As for how the authors treated the data: Within the assay, amplification of reference gene primers was used to estimate how many nucleated cells each sample contained. To quantify the absolute abundance of each unique TCRbeta CDR3 rearrangement, sequence reads were collapsed and filtered. For each sample, productive Simpson clonality was calculated as the square root of Simpson's diversity index over productive rearrangements. Entries here come from immuneACCESS through TCRdb and include only in-frame sequences with V and J called. Some clones fail to appear in such tables; in the studies checked, an unresolved V gene covers under half of the shortfall, and the cause of the remainder is unknown. For V, J and clone size, that table is used; D and trimming come from the DNA. Present in this sample are about 120,000 clones, over 75% of which were seen just once. 3% to 4% of the sample lies in the top ten.

Ends trimmed: V by 4 bases, J by 6 bases; bases unmatched to a gene: 9. CDR1 and CDR2, per the germline V gene, are KGHDR and SFDVKD. Its CDR3 holds 16 amino acids, cysteine through phenylalanine. Solely the CDR3 DNA is kept, with 48 bases framed from the first base. The sequence links TRBV24-1 to TRBJ2-1; TRBD1 fits 9 bases in the junction. This clonotype was obtained from a man in his 60s with acute or convalescent COVID-19. The specimen sequenced was peripheral blood. The sequenced DNA is TGTGCCACCAGTGACCTACAGGGGGCCGGGGTCAATGAGCAGTTCTTC. This encodes CATSDLQGAGVNEQFF.